Listed below are T cell receptor beta chains from one sample, sequenced in a study of cytomegalovirus exposure and HLA in healthy donors. Clones were read by immunoSEQ multiplex PCR, and TCRdb kept only the in-frame ones, dropping some. This table holds approximately 58,000 clones, 65% to 90% found once. Sequenced input: PBMCs. The receptor source for this set is a man aged 30 to 45 in good health and CMV-seronegative. Each CDR3 is given with its conserved first and last residue. A D gene is named only where the DNA matches it firmly.

J gene: TRBJ2-3; D gene: .; V gene: TRBV27; CDR3 protein: CASSLSAATKHTDTQYF; CDR3 DNA: TGTGCCAGCAGTTTATCGGCGGCCACAAAGCACACAGATACGCAGTATTTT
J gene: TRBJ1-3; D gene: TRBD1; V gene: TRBV29-1; CDR3 protein: CSGDRGDGGNTIYF; CDR3 DNA: TGCAGCGGTGACAGGGGGGATGGTGGAAACACCATATATTTT
J gene: TRBJ1-1; D gene: .; V gene: TRBV5-1; CDR3 protein: CASSKGQNTEAFF; CDR3 DNA: TGCGCCAGCAGCAAGGGACAGAACACTGAAGCTTTCTTT
J gene: TRBJ1-4; D gene: TRBD1; V gene: TRBV6-7; CDR3 protein: CASSYEQGGEKLFF; CDR3 DNA: TGTGCCAGCAGTTACGAACAGGGGGGGGAAAAACTGTTTTTT
J gene: TRBJ1-1; D gene: TRBD1; V gene: TRBV11-3; CDR3 protein: CASSSVPGQKAFF; CDR3 DNA: TGTGCCAGCAGCTCCGTTCCGGGACAGAAGGCTTTCTTT
J gene: TRBJ2-7; D gene: TRBD1; V gene: TRBV6-5; CDR3 protein: CASRRTGSYEQYF; CDR3 DNA: TGTGCCAGCAGGCGGACAGGCAGCTACGAGCAGTACTTC
J gene: TRBJ1-1; D gene: .; V gene: TRBV19; CDR3 protein: CASSFQARTEAFF; CDR3 DNA: TGTGCCAGTAGTTTTCAGGCTCGGACTGAAGCTTTCTTT
J gene: TRBJ1-1; D gene: TRBD1; V gene: TRBV27; CDR3 protein: CASSSPGQGAEAFF; CDR3 DNA: TGTGCCAGCAGTTCACCGGGACAGGGGGCTGAAGCTTTCTTT
J gene: TRBJ2-1; D gene: TRBD2; V gene: TRBV5-1; CDR3 protein: CASSLGGGRYGEQFF; CDR3 DNA: TGCGCCAGCAGCTTGGGGGGGGGACGCTACGGTGAGCAGTTCTTC
J gene: TRBJ2-6; D gene: .; V gene: TRBV11-3; CDR3 protein: CASSSRGTGANVLTF; CDR3 DNA: TGTGCCAGCAGCTCCAGGGGAACTGGGGCCAACGTCCTGACTTTC